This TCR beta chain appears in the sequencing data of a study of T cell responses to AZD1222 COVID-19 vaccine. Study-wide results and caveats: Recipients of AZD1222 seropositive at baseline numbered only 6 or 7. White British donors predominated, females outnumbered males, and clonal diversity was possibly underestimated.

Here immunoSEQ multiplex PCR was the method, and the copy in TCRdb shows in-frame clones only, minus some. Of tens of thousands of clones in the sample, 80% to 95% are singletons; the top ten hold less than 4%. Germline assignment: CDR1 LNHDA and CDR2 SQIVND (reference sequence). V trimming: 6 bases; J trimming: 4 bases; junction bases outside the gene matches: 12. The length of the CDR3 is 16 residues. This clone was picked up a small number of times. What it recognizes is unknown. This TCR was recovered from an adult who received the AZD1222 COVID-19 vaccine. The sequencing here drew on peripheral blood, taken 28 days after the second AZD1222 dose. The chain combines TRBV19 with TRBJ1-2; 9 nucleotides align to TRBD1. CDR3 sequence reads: CASSQDMGQGLYGYTF. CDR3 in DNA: TGTGCCAGTAGCCAGGACATGGGACAGGGACTCTATGGCTACACCTTC.